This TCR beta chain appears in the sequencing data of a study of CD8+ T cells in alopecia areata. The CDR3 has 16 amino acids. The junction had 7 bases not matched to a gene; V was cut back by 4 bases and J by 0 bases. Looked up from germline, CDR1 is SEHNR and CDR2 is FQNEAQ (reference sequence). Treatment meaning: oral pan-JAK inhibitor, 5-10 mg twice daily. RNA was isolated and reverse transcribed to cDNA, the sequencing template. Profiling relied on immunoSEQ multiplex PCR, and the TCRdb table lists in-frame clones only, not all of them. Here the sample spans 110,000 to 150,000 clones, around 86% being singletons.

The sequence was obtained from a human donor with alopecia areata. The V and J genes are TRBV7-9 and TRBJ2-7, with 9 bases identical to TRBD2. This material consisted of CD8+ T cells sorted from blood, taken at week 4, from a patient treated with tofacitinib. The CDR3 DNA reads TGTGCCAGCAGCTCTACCGATAGCGGGAGCTCCTACGAGCAGTACTTC. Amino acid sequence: CASSSTDSGSSYEQYF.